This T cell receptor (beta chain) was identified during a study of cytotoxic CD8 clonotypes in ibrutinib-treated CLL. Background on the study: Enrolment comprised some twelve relapsed/refractory and about 14 treatment-naive patients; under 18 were IGHV unmutated. Across samples, productive templates numbered 250,000 to 300,000 and productive rearrangements reached about 98,000 on average.

This clone showed up many times. The antigen remains undetermined. The same CDR3 arises from other DNA sequences in this sample as well. Study-wide results and caveats: Few clonotypes were public, and these shrank or held steady under treatment.

T cells were sequenced at a targeted depth of 1 in 200,000 to 1 in 1 million. Profiled with immunoSEQ multiplex PCR; TCRdb holds only in-frame clones, not every one. The sample shows approximately 80,000 clones, 86% of them seen only once. This CDR3 region has 12 residues. Germline V CDR1 and CDR2: SGHVS, FNYEAQ. V gave up 2 bases and J gave up 1 base, with 2 bases separating them. This TCR was recovered from a human donor with chronic lymphocytic leukemia. The chain combines TRBV7-6 with TRBJ2-5, with D hard to call. Sequencing used PBMCs, obtained before ibrutinib treatment. The CDR3 DNA reads as TGTGCCAGCAGCTTACCCCAAGAGACCCAGTACTTC. Translated, it gives CASSLPQETQYF.